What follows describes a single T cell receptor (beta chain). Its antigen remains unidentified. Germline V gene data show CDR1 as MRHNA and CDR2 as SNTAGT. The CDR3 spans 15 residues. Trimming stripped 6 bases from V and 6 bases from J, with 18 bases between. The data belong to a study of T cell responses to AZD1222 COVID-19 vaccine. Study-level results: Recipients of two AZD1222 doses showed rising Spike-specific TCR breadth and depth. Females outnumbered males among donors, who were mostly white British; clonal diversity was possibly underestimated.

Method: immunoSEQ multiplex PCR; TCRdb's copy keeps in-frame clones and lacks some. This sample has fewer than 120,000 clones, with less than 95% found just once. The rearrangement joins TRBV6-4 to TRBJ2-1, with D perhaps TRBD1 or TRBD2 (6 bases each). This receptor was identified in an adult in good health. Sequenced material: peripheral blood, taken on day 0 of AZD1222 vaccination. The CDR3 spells CASSNPGASPNEQFF. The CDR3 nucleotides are TGTGCCAGCAGCAACCCGGGGGCTAGCCCCAATGAGCAGTTCTTC.